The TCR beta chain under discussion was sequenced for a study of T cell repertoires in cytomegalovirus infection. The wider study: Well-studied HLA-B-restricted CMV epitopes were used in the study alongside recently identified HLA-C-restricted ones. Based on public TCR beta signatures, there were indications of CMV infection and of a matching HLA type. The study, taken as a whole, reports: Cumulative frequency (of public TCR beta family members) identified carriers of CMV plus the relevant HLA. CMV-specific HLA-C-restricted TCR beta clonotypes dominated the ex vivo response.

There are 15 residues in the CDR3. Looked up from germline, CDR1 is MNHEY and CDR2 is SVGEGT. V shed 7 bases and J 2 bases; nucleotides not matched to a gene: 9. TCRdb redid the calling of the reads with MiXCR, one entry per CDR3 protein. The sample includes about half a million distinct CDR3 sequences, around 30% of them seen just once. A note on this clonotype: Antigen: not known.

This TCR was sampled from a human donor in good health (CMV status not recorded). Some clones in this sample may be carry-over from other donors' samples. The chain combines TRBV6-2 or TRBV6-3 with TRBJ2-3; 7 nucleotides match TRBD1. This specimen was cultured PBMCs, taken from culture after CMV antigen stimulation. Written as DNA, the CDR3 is TGTGCCAGCAAACGGGACAGCGACCCCACAGATACGCAGTATTTT. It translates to CASKRDSDPTDTQYF.